One and the same sample provided the 32 T cell receptor beta chains below, sequenced in a study of T cell responses to AZD1222 COVID-19 vaccine. Data came from immunoSEQ multiplex PCR; TCRdb stores just in-frame clones and leaves some out. The data contain some 180,000 clones, approximately 86% of them seen just once; the ten biggest clones take up approximately 0.49%. This specimen was peripheral blood, taken on day 0 of AZD1222 vaccination. These receptors originate from an adult in good health.

The J gene is TRBJ1-2, the V gene TRBV5-1, with D perhaps TRBD1 (5 bases). Germline V gene data show CDR1 as SGHRS and CDR2 as YFSETQ. V lost 5 bases and J lost 5, with 16 bases in between. The length of the CDR3 is 14 residues. In DNA form, the CDR3 reads TGCGCCAGCAGACTAGAGCAGGGATCATATGGCTACACCTTC. Protein product: CASRLEQGSYGYTF.

This chain joins TRBV24-1 and TRBJ1-5, with 8 positions matching TRBD1. There are 13 residues in the CDR3. CDR1 and CDR2 from the germline V gene are KGHDR and SFDVKD. The CDR3, as DNA: TGTGCTTCTCAGGGGGCAGCTAATCAGCCCCAGCATTTT. Translation gives CASQGAANQPQHF.

This clone was counted only a few times. This rearrangement joins TRBV11-2 to TRBJ1-3; 10 nucleotides line up with TRBD1. Germline CDR1 reads SGHAT; CDR2 reads FQNNGV. The CDR3 runs to 14 residues. V lost 5 bases and J lost 4; bases outside the gene matches: 2. CDR3 region: CASSPDRGGNTIYF. The CDR3 DNA sequence: TGTGCCAGCAGCCCGGACAGGGGGGGAAACACCATATATTTT.

The chain links TRBV6-1 to TRBJ2-7; TRBD2 is a possible D gene (5 bases). The CDR3 has 13 amino acids. Germline CDR1 is MNHNS and CDR2 is SASEGT. Deletions cut 0 bases from V and 3 bases from J, with 6 bases between. CDR3 nucleotides: TGTGCCAGCAGTGAAGCGGGAGACTACGAGCAGTACTTC. Encoded protein: CASSEAGDYEQYF.

The chain has TRBV9 and TRBJ1-6; tentatively, D is TRBD1 (6 bases). The CDR3 is made up of 15 amino acids. V lost 3 bases, J lost 9 bases, and 16 bases lay in between. The germline gives CDR1 SGDLS, CDR2 YYNGEE. CDR3 bases: TGTGCCAGCAGCGCCTCAGGGGCGGATTCTTCACCCCTCCACTTT. It is translated as CASSASGADSSPLHF.

V usage is TRBV10-2 and J usage is TRBJ2-7; a weak D match, TRBD2 (5 bases). The CDR3 is 13 residues long. Looked up from germline, CDR1 is WSHSY and CDR2 is SAAADI. Trimming cost V 3 bases and J 3 bases, with 9 bases left between them. The CDR3: CASSDSGFYEQYF. In DNA form, the CDR3 reads TGCGCCAGCAGTGATTCGGGATTCTACGAGCAGTACTTC.

This rearrangement joins TRBV9 to TRBJ1-2; D is possibly TRBD1 (6 bases). The CDR3 is 14 amino acids. Per the germline V gene, CDR1 is SGDLS and CDR2 is YYNGEE. Trimming removed 1 base from V and 2 bases from J, with 9 bases in between. CDR3 nucleotides: TGTGCCAGCAGCGTATTTACAGGGAACTATGGCTACACCTTC. This encodes CASSVFTGNYGYTF.

The chain recombines TRBV4-3 with TRBJ1-1; D not resolved. From germline, CDR1 is LGHNA and CDR2 YSLEER. The CDR3 is made up of 15 amino acids. The V and J ends lost 2 bases and 2 bases respectively, with 12 bases between them. The CDR3 DNA follows: TGCGCCAGCAGCCAACATCCTGGTATTAACACTGAAGCTTTCTTT. Amino acids: CASSQHPGINTEAFF.

In the case of this clone: An end of the junction differs from the germline gene, which may be a read error. The chain couples TRBV20-1 to TRBJ2-7, with 7 nucleotides matching TRBD1. The CDR3 is 11 amino acids. Germline V gene lookup returns CDR1 DFQATT and CDR2 SNEGSKA (reference sequence). As DNA, the CDR3 is TGCAGTGCTAGCGGTGGGACAGACTCCATCTTC. This codes for CSASGGTDSIF.

The sample holds a few counts of this clone. The rearrangement joins TRBV6-4 to TRBJ2-1; 9 bases are a match to TRBD2. In germline, CDR1 is MRHNA, CDR2 SNTAGT. V lost 2 bases and J lost 6; bases outside the gene matches: 5. There are 15 residues in the CDR3. The CDR3 protein is CASSDGAGGSNEQFF. The CDR3 bases are TGTGCCAGCAGTGACGGAGCGGGGGGCTCCAATGAGCAGTTCTTC.

This rearrangement joins TRBV15 to TRBJ2-7; 9 positions match TRBD2. Germline V gene sequence: CDR1 LNHNV, CDR2 YYDKDF (reference sequence). The CDR3 consists of 16 residues. The V segment lost 1 base and the J segment 5 bases; nucleotides outside the gene matches: 9. CDR3 residues: CATSRGLAGDYHEQYF. The CDR3 coding sequence is TGTGCCACCAGCAGAGGATTAGCGGGAGATTACCACGAGCAGTACTTC.

This chain joins TRBV9 and TRBJ1-2; 8 nucleotides line up with TRBD1. The CDR3 length is 14 residues. Germline V gene lookup returns CDR1 SGDLS and CDR2 YYNGEE. V gave up 1 base and J gave up 8 bases; unmatched junction bases: 7. The CDR3 reads CASSVLGQADGYTF. DNA of the CDR3: TGTGCCAGCAGCGTACTGGGACAGGCAGACGGCTACACCTTC.

The rearrangement links TRBV9 to TRBJ1-4; 11 nucleotides agree with TRBD1. Germline V gives CDR1 SGDLS, CDR2 YYNGEE. The CDR3 is 18 residues long. J was trimmed by 0 bases and V by 4 bases; bases with no gene match: 8. The CDR3 loop is CASSPGQGAFSTNEKLFF. The CDR3 nucleotides read TGTGCCAGCAGCCCCGGACAGGGGGCTTTTTCAACTAATGAAAAACTGTTTTTT.

The chain uses TRBV3-1 (or the pseudogene TRBV3-2) and TRBJ2-5; D is uncertain. In germline, CDR1 is LGHDT, CDR2 YNNKEL (reference sequence). Trimming stripped 1 base from V and 2 bases from J, with 11 bases between. The CDR3 extends over 15 amino acids. The CDR3 loop is CASSQGRRIQETQYF. DNA for the CDR3: TGTGCCAGCAGCCAAGGTCGACGTATTCAAGAGACCCAGTACTTC.

This chain connects TRBV5-6 to TRBJ2-7; the D gene is possibly TRBD1 (6 bases). Deletions cut 4 bases from V and 3 bases from J, with 14 bases between. Germline V gene data show CDR1 as SGHDT and CDR2 as YYEEEE. This CDR3 has 14 amino acids. The CDR3 DNA reads as TGTGCCAGCAGCCCCGGGACAAGGAACTACGAGCAGTACTTC. Amino acids: CASSPGTRNYEQYF.

This sequence joins TRBV3-1 (or the pseudogene TRBV3-2) and TRBJ1-1; 7 bases are shared with TRBD1. The length of the CDR3 is 15 residues. Germline CDR1 and CDR2: LGHDT and YNNKEL (reference sequence). J was trimmed by 4 bases and V by 0 bases; bases with no gene match: 5. CDR3 bases: TGTGCCAGCAGCCAAGATCCAGGGGGACTCACTGAAGCTTTCTTT. This translates into CASSQDPGGLTEAFF.

This clone has just a few counts. The rearrangement joins TRBV7-2 to TRBJ1-2; D remains unclear. Per the germline V gene, CDR1 is SGHTA and CDR2 is FQGNSA. V lost 7 bases to trimming and J lost 4 bases, with 16 bases between them. This CDR3 has 14 amino acids. The CDR3 region is CASTLGMAGYGYTF. The CDR3 nucleotides are TGTGCCAGCACCCTCGGGATGGCGGGCTATGGCTACACCTTC.

The chain recombines TRBV7-3 with TRBJ2-2; 11 bases are shared with TRBD2. Germline-derived CDR1 and CDR2 are SGHTA and FQGTGA. V gave up 4 bases and J gave up 2 bases; unmatched junction bases: 9. The CDR3 totals 18 residues. The DNA for the CDR3 is TGTGCCAGCAGCTCGGACCATACTAGCGGGGGAAACACCGGGGAGCTGTTTTTT. Its protein product is CASSSDHTSGGNTGELFF. Based on the CDR3 plus reference TRBV7-3 and TRBJ2-2, the full variable domain is GAGVSQTPSNKVTEKGKYVELRCDPISGHTALYWYRQSLGQGPEFLIYFQGTGAADDSGLPNDRFFAVRPEGSVSTLKIQRTERGDSAVYLCASSSDHTSGGNTGELFFGEGSRLTVL.

The chain carries TRBV21-1 and TRBJ1-1; the D call in the table, TRBD1, was not verified against the DNA. TRBV21-1 is flagged as a pseudogene. CDR3 length: 14 residues. The CDR3 sequence is CASPPNDRGTEAFF. The CDR3 region has the DNA TGTGCCAGCCCCCCAAATGACAGGGGGACTGAAGCTTTCTTT.

Written as DNA, the CDR3 is TGTGCCAGCAGCTTAGCCGGACCAACTAATGAAAAACTGTTTTTT. As protein: CASSLAGPTNEKLFF. The chain uses TRBV7-9 and TRBJ1-4; D gene ambiguous. The length of the CDR3 is 15 residues. CDR1 and CDR2 (germline): SEHNR, FQNEAQ (reference sequence). V gave up 0 bases and J gave up 0 bases, with 5 bases separating them.

The chain links TRBV3-1 (or the pseudogene TRBV3-2) to TRBJ2-5; D possibly corresponds to TRBD2 (5 bases). V lost 8 bases to trimming and J lost 5 bases, with 18 bases between them. The CDR3 is 14 residues long. Germline lookup yields CDR1 LGHDT and CDR2 YNNKEL (reference sequence). CDR3 region: CASGLRTQRETQYF. DNA for the CDR3: TGTGCCAGCGGCCTCCGGACTCAAAGGGAGACCCAGTACTTC.

This chain uses TRBV6-5 with TRBJ1-2; TRBD1 matches at 8 bases. The J segment lost 4 bases and the V segment lost 6 bases, leaving 4 bases of the junction unmatched. The CDR3 has 13 residues. Germline assignment: CDR1 MNHEY and CDR2 SVGAGI. This CDR3 is CASSPDRVYGYTF. CDR3 DNA sequence: TGTGCCAGCAGCCCGGACAGGGTCTATGGCTACACCTTC.

The CDR3 sequence: CASSQQGVSYNEQFF. The CDR3, as DNA: TGCGCCAGCAGCCAACAGGGAGTCTCCTACAATGAGCAGTTCTTC. The rearrangement uses TRBV4-3 and TRBJ2-1, with D perhaps TRBD1 or TRBD2 (5 bases each). CDR1 and CDR2 (germline): LGHNA, YSLEER. The germline V and J ends were trimmed by 2 bases and 0 bases, with 8 bases remaining between them. This CDR3 has 15 residues.

Remarks on this clone: It is unclear where the CDR3 begins or ends on the DNA, so no DNA is shown, and the CDR3 is as TCRdb lists it. The chain employs TRBV6-5 and TRBJ2-7; the table calls TRBD2, which could not be checked here. The CDR3 has 11 residues if both end residues are counted. Germline V gene data show CDR1 as MNHEY and CDR2 as SVGAGI. Here the CDR3 reads CASLTFGSAYF.

The V and J genes are TRBV19 and TRBJ2-1; 10 bases line up with TRBD2. Germline lookup yields CDR1 LNHDA and CDR2 SQIVND (reference sequence). V trimming: 5 bases; J trimming: 0 bases; junction bases outside the gene matches: 13. This CDR3 is 19 amino acids long. CDR3 bases: TGTGCCAGTAGTCCACGGACTAGCGGTGCATTACTCTCCTACAATGAGCAGTTCTTC. Its protein product is CASSPRTSGALLSYNEQFF.

CDR3 coding DNA: TGTGCCAGCAGCTTCAGGGGGGCAGATACGCAGTATTTT. Its protein is CASSFRGADTQYF. V and J are TRBV13 and TRBJ2-3; possibly TRBD1 for D (7 bases). Trimming cost V 3 bases and J 4 bases, with 8 bases left between them. The CDR3 runs 13 residues. CDR1 and CDR2 from the germline V gene are PRHDT and FYEKMQ (reference sequence).

J is TRBJ2-3 and V is TRBV6-2 or TRBV6-3; 10 bases map to TRBD2. V lost 5 bases and J lost 7; bases outside the gene matches: 12. The CDR3 sequence is 16 residues long. Germline CDR1 and CDR2: MNHEY and SVGEGT. The DNA of the CDR3 is TGTGCCAGCAGTAATCCGGGACTAGCGAGTCAAAATACGCAGTATTTT. Residues: CASSNPGLASQNTQYF.

The V gene is TRBV7-3, the J gene TRBJ1-2, with a tentative D call TRBD1 (5 bases). Germline loops: CDR1 SGHTA, CDR2 FQGTGA. Trimming left V 1 base short and J 2 bases short, with 8 bases between. The CDR3 sequence is 14 residues long. The CDR3 reads CASSLNPGNYGYTF. For the CDR3, the DNA is TGTGCCAGCAGCTTAAATCCAGGGAACTATGGCTACACCTTC.

The chain links TRBV5-6 to TRBJ1-5; TRBD1 might be the D (6 bases). Trimming took off 5 bases at V and 3 bases at J, with 12 bases between the two ends. The germline V gene has CDR1 SGHDT and CDR2 YYEEEE. The CDR3 length is 14 residues. CDR3 amino acids: CASSHRQANQPQHF. The CDR3 DNA follows: TGTGCCAGCAGTCACAGACAGGCCAATCAGCCCCAGCATTTT.

This chain joins TRBV5-1 and TRBJ2-1, with 7 bases aligning to TRBD2. Germline CDR1 reads SGHRS; CDR2 reads YFSETQ. The J segment lost 8 bases and the V segment lost 4 bases, leaving 15 bases of the junction unmatched. This CDR3 comprises 16 residues. In DNA form, the CDR3 reads TGCGCCAGCAGCCCAGCTACGGGGGGAAATCGCTATGAGCAGTTCTTC. It codes for CASSPATGGNRYEQFF. Complete variable domain (other parts from reference TRBV5-1 and TRBJ2-1): KAGVTQTPRYLIKTRGQQVTLSCSPISGHRSVSWYQQTPGQGLQFLFEYFSETQRNKGNFPGRFSGRQFSNSRSEMNVSTLELGDSALYLCASSPATGGNRYEQFFGPGTRLTVL.

The V and J genes are TRBV5-1 and TRBJ1-3; TRBD1 is a possible D gene (5 bases). CDR1 is SGHRS, CDR2 YFSETQ, per germline. The CDR3 totals 16 residues. Trimming cost V 4 bases and J 0 bases, with 14 bases left between them. CDR3 DNA sequence: TGCGCCAGCAGCGGGGACGGAGGCTTCTCTGGAAACACCATATATTTT. It yields the protein CASSGDGGFSGNTIYF.

This sequence joins TRBV4-3 and TRBJ2-1; 8 bases map to TRBD2. Germline assignment: CDR1 LGHNA and CDR2 YSLEER. The CDR3 is 17 residues long. V dropped 4 bases and J dropped 10; count of bases not matched to a gene: 18. CDR3 in DNA: TGCGCCAGCAGCCCTCTTAAAACGGGTAGCGGGGTAGGAGAGCAGTTCTTC. Translating it yields CASSPLKTGSGVGEQFF.